Described below is a single T cell receptor beta chain sequence and its context. Profiled with immunoSEQ multiplex PCR; TCRdb holds only in-frame clones, not every one. The repertoire includes 150,000 to 200,000 clones, 89% of them detected once, and roughly 4.2% sits in the top ten. Losses at the gene ends were 6 bases for V and 3 bases for J; bases not matched to a gene: 8. The CDR3 contains 15 residues. The germline gives CDR1 MDHEN, CDR2 SYDVKM. This specimen belongs to a study of cytomegalovirus exposure and HLA in healthy donors. Separation from the approximately 720-subject first cohort characterized the roughly 120-subject validation cohort, to which the donors belonged.

The chain couples TRBV28 to TRBJ2-7; TRBD1 matches at 10 bases. Sequencing was carried out using PBMCs. The TCR comes from a young man in good health and CMV-seropositive. The CDR3: CASRGTGTGVYEQYF. The CDR3 DNA sequence: TGTGCCAGCAGGGGAACCGGGACAGGGGTCTACGAGCAGTACTTC.